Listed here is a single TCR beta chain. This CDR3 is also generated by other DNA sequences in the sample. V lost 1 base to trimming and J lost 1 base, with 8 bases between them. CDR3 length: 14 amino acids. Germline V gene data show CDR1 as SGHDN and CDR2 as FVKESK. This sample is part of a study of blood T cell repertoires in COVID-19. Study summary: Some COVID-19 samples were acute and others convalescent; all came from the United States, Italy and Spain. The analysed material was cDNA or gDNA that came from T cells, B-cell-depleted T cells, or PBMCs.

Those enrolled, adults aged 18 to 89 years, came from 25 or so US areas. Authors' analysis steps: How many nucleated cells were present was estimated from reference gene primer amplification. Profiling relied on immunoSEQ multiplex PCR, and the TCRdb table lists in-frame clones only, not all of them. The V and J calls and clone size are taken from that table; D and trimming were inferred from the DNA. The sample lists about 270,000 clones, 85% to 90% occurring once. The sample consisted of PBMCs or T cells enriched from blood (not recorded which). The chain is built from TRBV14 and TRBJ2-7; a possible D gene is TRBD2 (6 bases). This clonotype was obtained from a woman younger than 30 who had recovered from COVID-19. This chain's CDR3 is CASSQVGGSYEQYF. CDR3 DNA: TGTGCCAGCAGCCAAGTGGGGGGTTCCTACGAGCAGTACTTC.